The 8 T cell receptor beta chains below were found in one sample sequenced in a study of OX40 agonist ivuxolimab in advanced cancers. Sequenced by immunoSEQ multiplex PCR; TCRdb stores in-frame clones only, minus some. The profile covers some 64,000 clones, with roughly 87% appearing a single time and 2.8% taken by the ten largest. The source material was CD4+ or CD8+ T cells sorted from blood, sampled in a trial of the OX40 agonist ivuxolimab. The source of these receptors is an adult with an advanced solid tumor such as melanoma, head and neck, liver or kidney cancer.

In its sample, this clone was seen once. The chain has TRBV2 and TRBJ1-5; D unresolved. The germline gives CDR1 SNHLY, CDR2 FYNNEI. Deletions cut 2 bases from V and 7 bases from J, with 9 bases between. CDR3 length equals 13 residues. The DNA of the CDR3 is TGTGCCAGCAGTGAAAGGAAGGGCCAGCCCCAGCATTTT. Its protein product is CASSERKGQPQHF.

This clone was detected only once. The chain combines TRBV18 with TRBJ1-2; a weak D match, TRBD1 (5 bases). The V end was cut by 5 bases, the J end by 6 bases, with 13 bases between. Germline assignment: CDR1 KGHSH and CDR2 LQKENI. The CDR3 has 13 amino acids. CDR3 DNA sequence: TGTGCCAGCTCAGTCCAGGGAACAGATGGCTACACCTTC. It yields the protein CASSVQGTDGYTF.

The rearrangement uses TRBV5-4 and TRBJ1-6; TRBD1 is a possible D gene (5 bases). V was pared by 0 bases and J by 10 bases, with 14 bases between. The CDR3 spans 15 residues. The germline CDR1 and CDR2 sequences are SGHNT and YYREEE (reference sequence). The CDR3 DNA is TGTGCCAGCAGCTTGGGGGGACCGTCCGAATCACCCCTCCACTTT. Protein sequence: CASSLGGPSESPLHF.

V is TRBV18 and J is TRBJ1-2, with unresolved D. Trimming cost V 2 bases and J 4 bases, with 14 bases left between them. The length of the CDR3 is 15 residues. CDR1 KGHSH and CDR2 LQKENI come from the germline V gene. CDR3: CASSPSRGGSYGYTF. The CDR3, as DNA: TGTGCCAGCTCACCAAGTCGTGGCGGGAGCTATGGCTACACCTTC.

CDR3 sequence (DNA): TGTGCCAGCTCCCAGATAGCGGGAGGACGCACAGATACGCAGTATTTT. It is translated as CASSQIAGGRTDTQYF. The genes are TRBV18 and TRBJ2-3, with 10 bases identical to TRBD2. The CDR3 has 16 amino acids. Germline assignment: CDR1 KGHSH and CDR2 LQKENI. J gave up 1 base and V 6 bases, and 7 bases lay outside the gene matches. Together with reference TRBV18 and TRBJ2-3, the CDR3 gives the full variable domain: NAGVMQNPRHLVRRRGQEARLRCSPMKGHSHVYWYRQLPEEGLKFMVYLQKENIIDESGMPKERFSAEFPKEGPSILRIQQVVRGDSAAYFCASSQIAGGRTDTQYFGPGTRLTVL.

The genes are TRBV19 and TRBJ2-6, with 9 bases identical to TRBD1. Looked up from germline, CDR1 is LNHDA and CDR2 is SQIVND (reference sequence). J gave up 1 base and V 7 bases, and 8 bases lay outside the gene matches. This CDR3 spans 17 amino acids. CDR3 sequence reads: CASIPGQGRSGANVLTF. The DNA of the CDR3 is TGTGCCAGTATCCCGGGACAGGGACGATCTGGGGCCAACGTCCTGACTTTC.

This clone was counted a single time. CDR3 DNA: TGTGCCACCAGCAGAGATCGGGCTAGCGGGACCTCGCCGTGGTATTTT. Protein sequence: CATSRDRASGTSPWYF. This chain joins TRBV15 and TRBJ2-3; 9 bases match TRBD2. This CDR3 is 16 amino acids long. The germline V gene has CDR1 LNHNV and CDR2 YYDKDF (reference sequence). J gave up 14 bases and V 0 bases, and 15 bases lay outside the gene matches.

This chain uses TRBV19 with TRBJ2-7; the match to TRBD1 covers 10 bases. The CDR3 covers 17 residues. Germline V gene sequence: CDR1 LNHDA, CDR2 SQIVND (reference sequence). Losses at the gene ends were 4 bases for V and 0 bases for J; bases not matched to a gene: 9. The CDR3, as DNA: TGTGCCAGTAGTACCAGACAGGGGGCTTCTTCCTCCTACGAGCAGTACTTC. Translated, it gives CASSTRQGASSSYEQYF.